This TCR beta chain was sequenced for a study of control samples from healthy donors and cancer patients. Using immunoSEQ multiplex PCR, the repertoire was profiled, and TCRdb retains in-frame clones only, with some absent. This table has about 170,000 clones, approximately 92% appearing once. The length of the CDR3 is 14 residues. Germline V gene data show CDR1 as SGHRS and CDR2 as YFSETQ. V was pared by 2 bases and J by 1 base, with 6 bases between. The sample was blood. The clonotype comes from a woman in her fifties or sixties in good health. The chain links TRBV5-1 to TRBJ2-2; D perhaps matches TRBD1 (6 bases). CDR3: CASSLGGNTGELFF. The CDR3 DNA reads TGCGCCAGCAGCTTAGGGGGGAACACCGGGGAGCTGTTTTTT. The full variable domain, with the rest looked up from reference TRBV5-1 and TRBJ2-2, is KAGVTQTPRYLIKTRGQQVTLSCSPISGHRSVSWYQQTPGQGLQFLFEYFSETQRNKGNFPGRFSGRQFSNSRSEMNVSTLELGDSALYLCASSLGGNTGELFFGEGSRLTVL.